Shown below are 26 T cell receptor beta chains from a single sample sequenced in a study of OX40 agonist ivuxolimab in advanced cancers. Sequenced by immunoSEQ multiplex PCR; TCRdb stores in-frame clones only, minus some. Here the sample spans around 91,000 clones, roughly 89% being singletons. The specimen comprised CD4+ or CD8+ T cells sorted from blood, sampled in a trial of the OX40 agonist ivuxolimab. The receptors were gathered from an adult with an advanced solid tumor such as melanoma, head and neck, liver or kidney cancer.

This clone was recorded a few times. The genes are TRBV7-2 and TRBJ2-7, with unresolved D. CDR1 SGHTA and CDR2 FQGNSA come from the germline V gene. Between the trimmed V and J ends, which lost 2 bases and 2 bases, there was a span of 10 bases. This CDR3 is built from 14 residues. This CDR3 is CASSLRVNPYEQYF. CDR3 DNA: TGTGCCAGCAGCTTAAGGGTCAACCCCTACGAGCAGTACTTC.

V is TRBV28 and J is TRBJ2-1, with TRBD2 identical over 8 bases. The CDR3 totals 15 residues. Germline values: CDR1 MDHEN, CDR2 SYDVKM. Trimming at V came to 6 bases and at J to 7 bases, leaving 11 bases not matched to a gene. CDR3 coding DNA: TGTGCCAGCAGAGTTGCGGGAGGCTTGGGGAATGAGCAGTTCTTC. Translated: CASRVAGGLGNEQFF. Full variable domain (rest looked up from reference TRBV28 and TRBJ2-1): DVKVTQSSRYLVKRTGEKVFLECVQDMDHENMFWYRQDPGLGLRLIYFSYDVKMKEKGDIPEGYSVSREKKERFSLILESASTNQTSMYLCASRVAGGLGNEQFFGPGTRLTVL.

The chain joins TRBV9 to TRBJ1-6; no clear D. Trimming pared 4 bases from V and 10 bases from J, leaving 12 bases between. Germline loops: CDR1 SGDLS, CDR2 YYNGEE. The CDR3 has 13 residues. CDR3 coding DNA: TGTGCCAGCAGCCCCCTAGGCGGCTCACCCCTCCACTTT. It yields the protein CASSPLGGSPLHF.

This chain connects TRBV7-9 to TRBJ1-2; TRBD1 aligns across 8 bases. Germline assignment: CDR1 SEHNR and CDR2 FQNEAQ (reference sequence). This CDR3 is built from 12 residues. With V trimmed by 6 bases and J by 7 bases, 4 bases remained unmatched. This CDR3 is CASSPQGAGYTF. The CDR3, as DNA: TGTGCCAGCAGTCCCCAGGGGGCTGGCTACACCTTC.

CDR3 protein: CASRSGTWEQFF. In DNA, the CDR3 is TGTGCCAGCAGGTCCGGGACTTGGGAGCAGTTCTTC. V is TRBV5-5 and J is TRBJ2-1, with D possibly TRBD2 on 6 matching bases. V lost 5 bases and J 10 bases, leaving 13 bases between the germline ends. The V gene's germline CDR1 is SGHKS and CDR2 YYEKEE (reference sequence). The length of the CDR3 is 12 residues.

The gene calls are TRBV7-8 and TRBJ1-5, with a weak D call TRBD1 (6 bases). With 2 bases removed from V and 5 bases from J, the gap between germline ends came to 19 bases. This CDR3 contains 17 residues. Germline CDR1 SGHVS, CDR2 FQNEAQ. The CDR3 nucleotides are TGTGCCAGCAGCTTAACCGGTCGGACAGCGAATTATCAGCCCCAGCATTTT. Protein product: CASSLTGRTANYQPQHF.

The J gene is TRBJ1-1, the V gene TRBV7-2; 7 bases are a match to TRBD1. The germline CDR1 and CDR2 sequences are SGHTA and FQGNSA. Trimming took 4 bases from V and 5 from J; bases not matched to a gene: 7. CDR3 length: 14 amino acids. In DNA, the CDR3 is TGTGCCAGCAGCTCCCAGACAGGGAGAACTGAAGCTTTCTTT. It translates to CASSSQTGRTEAFF.

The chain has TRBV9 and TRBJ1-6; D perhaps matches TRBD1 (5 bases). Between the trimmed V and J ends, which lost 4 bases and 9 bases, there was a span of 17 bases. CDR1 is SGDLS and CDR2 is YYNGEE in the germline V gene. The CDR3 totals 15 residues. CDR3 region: CASSTMGGSGSPLHF. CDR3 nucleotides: TGTGCCAGCAGCACGATGGGGGGTAGTGGTTCACCCCTCCACTTT. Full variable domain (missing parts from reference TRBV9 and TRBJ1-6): DSGVTQTPKHLITATGQRVTLRCSPRSGDLSVYWYQQSLDQGLQFLIQYYNGEERAKGNILERFSAQQFPDLHSELNLSSLELGDSALYFCASSTMGGSGSPLHFGNGTRLTVT.

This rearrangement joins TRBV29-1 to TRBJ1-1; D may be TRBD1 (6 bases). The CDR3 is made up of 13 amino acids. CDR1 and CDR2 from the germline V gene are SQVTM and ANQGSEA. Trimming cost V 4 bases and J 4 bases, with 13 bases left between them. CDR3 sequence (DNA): TGCAGCGTTGCTAGGGGGGGCGGCACTGAAGCTTTCTTT. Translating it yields CSVARGGGTEAFF.

CDR3 DNA sequence: TGTGCCAGTAGCACCCGGGACGGAGCCTATGGCTACACCTTC. This gives the protein CASSTRDGAYGYTF. V is TRBV19 and J is TRBJ1-2, with a possible D match to TRBD1 (5 bases). This CDR3 contains 14 residues. With 6 bases removed from V and 4 bases from J, the gap between germline ends came to 15 bases. CDR1 and CDR2 (germline): LNHDA, SQIVND (reference sequence).

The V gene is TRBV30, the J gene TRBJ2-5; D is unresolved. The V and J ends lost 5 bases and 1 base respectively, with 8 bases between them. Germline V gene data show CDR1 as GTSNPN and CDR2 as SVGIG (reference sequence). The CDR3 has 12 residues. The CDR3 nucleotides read TGTGCCTGGGCCATACGCCAAGAGACCCAGTACTTC. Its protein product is CAWAIRQETQYF.

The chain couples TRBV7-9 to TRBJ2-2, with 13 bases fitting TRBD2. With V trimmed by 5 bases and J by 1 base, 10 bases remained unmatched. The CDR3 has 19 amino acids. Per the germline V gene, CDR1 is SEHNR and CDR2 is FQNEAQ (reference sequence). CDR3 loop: CASSHPGLAGSLNTGELFF. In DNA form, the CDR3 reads TGTGCCAGCAGCCACCCGGGACTAGCGGGGTCCTTGAACACCGGGGAGCTGTTTTTT.

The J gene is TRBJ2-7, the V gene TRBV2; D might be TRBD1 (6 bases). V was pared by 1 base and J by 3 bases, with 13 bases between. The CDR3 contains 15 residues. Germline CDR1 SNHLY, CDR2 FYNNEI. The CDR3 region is CASSEDPTGVYEQYV. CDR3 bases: TGTGCCAGCAGTGAAGATCCGACAGGCGTCTACGAGCAGTACGTC.

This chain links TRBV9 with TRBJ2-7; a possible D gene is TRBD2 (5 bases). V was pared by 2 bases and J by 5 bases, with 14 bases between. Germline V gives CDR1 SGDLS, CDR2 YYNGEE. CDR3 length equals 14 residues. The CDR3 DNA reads TGTGCCAGCAGCGTTGGAGCGGCAGCAAACGAGCAGTACTTC. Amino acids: CASSVGAAANEQYF.

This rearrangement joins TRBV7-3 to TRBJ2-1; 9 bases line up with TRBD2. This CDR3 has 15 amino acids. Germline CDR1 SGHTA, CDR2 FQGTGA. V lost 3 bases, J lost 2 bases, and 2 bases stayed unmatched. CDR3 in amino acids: CASSFSGGAYNEQFF. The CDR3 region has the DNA TGTGCCAGCAGCTTTAGCGGGGGCGCCTACAATGAGCAGTTCTTC.

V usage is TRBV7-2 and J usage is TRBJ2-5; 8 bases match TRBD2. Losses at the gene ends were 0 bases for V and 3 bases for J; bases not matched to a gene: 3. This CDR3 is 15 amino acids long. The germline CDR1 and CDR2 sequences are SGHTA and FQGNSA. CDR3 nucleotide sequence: TGTGCCAGCAGCTTAGCAGGGACTAGTGAAGAGACCCAGTACTTC. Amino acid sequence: CASSLAGTSEETQYF.

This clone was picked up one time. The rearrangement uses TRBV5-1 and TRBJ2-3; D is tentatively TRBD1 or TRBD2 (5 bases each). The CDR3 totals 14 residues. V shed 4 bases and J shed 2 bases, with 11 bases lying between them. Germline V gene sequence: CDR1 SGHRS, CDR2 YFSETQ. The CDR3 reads CASSLRDPTDTQYF. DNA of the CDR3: TGCGCCAGCAGCCTCCGGGACCCCACAGATACGCAGTATTTT.

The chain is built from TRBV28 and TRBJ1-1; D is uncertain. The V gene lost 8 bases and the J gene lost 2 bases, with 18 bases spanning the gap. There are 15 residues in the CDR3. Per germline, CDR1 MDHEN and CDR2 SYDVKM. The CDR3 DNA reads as TGTGCCAGCTCGCCCGGGCAGGCGGTTAACACTGAAGCTTTCTTT. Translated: CASSPGQAVNTEAFF.

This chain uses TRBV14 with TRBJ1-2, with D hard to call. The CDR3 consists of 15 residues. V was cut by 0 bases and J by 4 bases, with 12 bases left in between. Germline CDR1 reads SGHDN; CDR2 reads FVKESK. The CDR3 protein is CASSQEMGGSYGYTF. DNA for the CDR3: TGTGCCAGCAGCCAAGAGATGGGTGGAAGCTATGGCTACACCTTC.

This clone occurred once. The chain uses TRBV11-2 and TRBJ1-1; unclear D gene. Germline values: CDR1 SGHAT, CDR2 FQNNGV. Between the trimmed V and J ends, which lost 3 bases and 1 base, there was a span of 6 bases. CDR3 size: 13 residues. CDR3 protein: CASSFNRNTEAFF. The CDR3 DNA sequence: TGTGCCAGCAGCTTTAACAGGAACACTGAAGCTTTCTTT.

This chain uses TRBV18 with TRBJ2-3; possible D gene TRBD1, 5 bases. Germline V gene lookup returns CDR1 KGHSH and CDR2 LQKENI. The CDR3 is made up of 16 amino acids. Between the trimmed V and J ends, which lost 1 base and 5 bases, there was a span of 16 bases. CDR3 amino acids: CASSPLPPQGLDTQYF. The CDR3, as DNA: TGTGCCAGCTCACCACTGCCGCCCCAGGGTTTAGATACGCAGTATTTT.

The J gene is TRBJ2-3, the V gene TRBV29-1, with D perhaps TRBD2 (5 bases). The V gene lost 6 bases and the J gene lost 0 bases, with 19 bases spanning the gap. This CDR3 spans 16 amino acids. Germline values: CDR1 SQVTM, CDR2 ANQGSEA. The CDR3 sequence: CSVAGRARTSTDTQYF. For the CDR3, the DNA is TGCAGCGTGGCCGGGCGAGCCAGGACTAGCACAGATACGCAGTATTTT.

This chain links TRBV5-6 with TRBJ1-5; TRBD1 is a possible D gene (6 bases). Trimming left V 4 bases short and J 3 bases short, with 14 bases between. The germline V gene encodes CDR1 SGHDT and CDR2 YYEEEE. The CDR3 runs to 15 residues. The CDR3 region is CASSRLDSYNQPQHF. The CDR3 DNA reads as TGTGCCAGCAGCCGTCTGGACAGTTACAATCAGCCCCAGCATTTT.

CDR3 DNA: TGTGCCAGCAGTCGCGACGGGGGGCGTCAGCCCCAGCATTTT. This translates into CASSRDGGRQPQHF. This chain connects TRBV7-6 to TRBJ1-5, with D perhaps TRBD1 (6 bases). Germline V gene sequence: CDR1 SGHVS, CDR2 FNYEAQ. Trimming removed 6 bases from V and 6 bases from J, with 15 bases in between. The CDR3 contains 14 residues.

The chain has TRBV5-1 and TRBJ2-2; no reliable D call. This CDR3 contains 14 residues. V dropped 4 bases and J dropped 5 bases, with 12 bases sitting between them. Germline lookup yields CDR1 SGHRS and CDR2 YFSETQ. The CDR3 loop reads CASSPPMKTGELFF. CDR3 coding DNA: TGCGCCAGCAGCCCGCCCATGAAGACCGGGGAGCTGTTTTTT.

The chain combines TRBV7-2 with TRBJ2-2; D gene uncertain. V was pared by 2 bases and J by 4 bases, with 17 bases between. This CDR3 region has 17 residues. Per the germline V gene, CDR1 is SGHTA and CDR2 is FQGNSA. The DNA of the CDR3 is TGTGCCAGCAGCTTATACCGGACGGGCCGCGGCACCGGGGAGCTGTTTTTT. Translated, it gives CASSLYRTGRGTGELFF.